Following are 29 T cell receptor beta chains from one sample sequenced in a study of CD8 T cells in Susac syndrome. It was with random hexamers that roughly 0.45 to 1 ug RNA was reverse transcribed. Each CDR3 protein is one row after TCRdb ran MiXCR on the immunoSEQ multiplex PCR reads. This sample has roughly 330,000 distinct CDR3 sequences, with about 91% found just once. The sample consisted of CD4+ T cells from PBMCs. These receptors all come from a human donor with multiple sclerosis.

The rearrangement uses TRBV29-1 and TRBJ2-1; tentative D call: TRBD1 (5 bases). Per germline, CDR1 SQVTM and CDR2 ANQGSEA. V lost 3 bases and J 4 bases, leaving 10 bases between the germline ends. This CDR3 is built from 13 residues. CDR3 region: CSVDRVKYNEQFF. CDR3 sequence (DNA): TGCAGCGTTGACAGGGTGAAATACAATGAGCAGTTCTTC.

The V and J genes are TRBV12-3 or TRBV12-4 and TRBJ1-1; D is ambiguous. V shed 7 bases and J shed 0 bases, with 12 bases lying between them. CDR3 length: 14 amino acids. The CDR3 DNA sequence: TGTGCCAGCACCTTGGGAAACTTGAACACTGAAGCTTTCTTT. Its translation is CASTLGNLNTEAFF.

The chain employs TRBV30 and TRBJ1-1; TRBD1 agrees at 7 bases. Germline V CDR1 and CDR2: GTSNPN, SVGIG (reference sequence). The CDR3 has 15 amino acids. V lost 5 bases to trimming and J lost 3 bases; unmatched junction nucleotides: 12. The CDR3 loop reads CAWVDTSGQYTEAFF. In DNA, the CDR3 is TGTGCCTGGGTCGATACGTCGGGACAGTACACTGAAGCTTTCTTT.

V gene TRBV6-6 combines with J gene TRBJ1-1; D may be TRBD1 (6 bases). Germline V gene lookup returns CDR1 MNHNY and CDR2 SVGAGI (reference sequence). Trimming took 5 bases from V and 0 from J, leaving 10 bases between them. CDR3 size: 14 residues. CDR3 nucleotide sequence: TGTGCCAGCAGTACGGGACAAATGAACACTGAAGCTTTCTTT. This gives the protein CASSTGQMNTEAFF.

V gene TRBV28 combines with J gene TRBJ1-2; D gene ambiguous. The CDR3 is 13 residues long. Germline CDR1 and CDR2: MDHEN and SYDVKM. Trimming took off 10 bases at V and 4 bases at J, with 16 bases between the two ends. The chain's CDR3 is CAIGGNAFYGYTF. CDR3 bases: TGTGCCATCGGTGGTAACGCATTCTATGGCTACACCTTC.

In DNA, the CDR3 is TGTGCCAGCAGCCAAGCCAGGGAGGAAAACACCATATATTTT. As protein: CASSQAREENTIYF. The chain uses TRBV4-2 and TRBJ1-3; D possibly corresponds to TRBD1 (5 bases). The V end was cut by 1 base, the J end by 6 bases, with 10 bases between. Germline V CDR1 and CDR2: LGHNA, YNFKEQ. The CDR3 has 14 residues.

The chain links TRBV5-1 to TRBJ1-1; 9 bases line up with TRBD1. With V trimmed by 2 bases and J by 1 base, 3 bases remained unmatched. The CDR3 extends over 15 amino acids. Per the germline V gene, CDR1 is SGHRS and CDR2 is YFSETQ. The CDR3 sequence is CASSLPGQGNTEAFF. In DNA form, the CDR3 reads TGCGCCAGCAGCTTACCGGGACAGGGGAACACTGAAGCTTTCTTT. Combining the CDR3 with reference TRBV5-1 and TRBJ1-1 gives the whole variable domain KAGVTQTPRYLIKTRGQQVTLSCSPISGHRSVSWYQQTPGQGLQFLFEYFSETQRNKGNFPGRFSGRQFSNSRSEMNVSTLELGDSALYLCASSLPGQGNTEAFFGQGTRLTVV.

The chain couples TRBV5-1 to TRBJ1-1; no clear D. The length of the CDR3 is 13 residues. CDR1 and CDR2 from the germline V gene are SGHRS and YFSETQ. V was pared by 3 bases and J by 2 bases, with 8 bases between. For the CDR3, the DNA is TGCGCCAGCAGCTACCATGTTAACACTGAAGCTTTCTTT. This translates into CASSYHVNTEAFF.

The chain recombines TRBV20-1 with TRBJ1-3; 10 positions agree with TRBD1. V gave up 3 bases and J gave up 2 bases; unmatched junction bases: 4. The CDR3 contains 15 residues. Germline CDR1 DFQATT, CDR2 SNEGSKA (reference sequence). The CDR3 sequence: CSARETGGPGNTIYF. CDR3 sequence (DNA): TGCAGTGCTAGGGAGACAGGGGGCCCTGGAAACACCATATATTTT.

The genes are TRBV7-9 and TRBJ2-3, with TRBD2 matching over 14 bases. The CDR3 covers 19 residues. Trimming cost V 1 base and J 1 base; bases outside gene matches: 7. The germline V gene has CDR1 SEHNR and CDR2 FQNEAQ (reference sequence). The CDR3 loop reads CASSLGLAGGPIGTDTQYF. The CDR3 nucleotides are TGTGCCAGCAGCTTAGGACTAGCGGGAGGGCCGATCGGCACAGATACGCAGTATTTT.

This CDR3 reads CASSPRQITNEKLFF. Written as DNA, the CDR3 is TGTGCCAGCAGTCCAAGACAGATAACTAATGAAAAACTGTTTTTT. The chain employs TRBV27 and TRBJ1-4; D is perhaps TRBD1 (5 bases). Looked up from germline, CDR1 is MNHEY and CDR2 is SMNVEV (reference sequence). The CDR3 spans 15 residues. The ends were cut back, 5 bases at V and 1 base at J, with 11 bases in the middle.

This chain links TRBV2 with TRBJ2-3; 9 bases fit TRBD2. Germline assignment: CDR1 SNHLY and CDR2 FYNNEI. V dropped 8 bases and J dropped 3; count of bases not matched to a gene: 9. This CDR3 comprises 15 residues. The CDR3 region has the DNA TGTGCCAGCGGTCCCGGCGGGGGGGCAACAGATACGCAGTATTTT. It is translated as CASGPGGGATDTQYF.

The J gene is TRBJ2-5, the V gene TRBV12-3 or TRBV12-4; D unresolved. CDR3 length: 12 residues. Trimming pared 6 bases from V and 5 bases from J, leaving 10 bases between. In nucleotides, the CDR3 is TGTGCCAGCAGACTTAGGGCGGAGACCCAGTACTTC. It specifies CASRLRAETQYF.

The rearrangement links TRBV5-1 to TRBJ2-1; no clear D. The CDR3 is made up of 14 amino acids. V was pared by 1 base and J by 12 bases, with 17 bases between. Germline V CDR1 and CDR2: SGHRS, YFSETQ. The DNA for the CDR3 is TGCGCCAGCAGCTTGAGCTCTGTGCTCACGAGGCAGTTCTTC. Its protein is CASSLSSVLTRQFF. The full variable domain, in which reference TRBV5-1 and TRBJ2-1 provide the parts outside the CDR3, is KAGVTQTPRYLIKTRGQQVTLSCSPISGHRSVSWYQQTPGQGLQFLFEYFSETQRNKGNFPGRFSGRQFSNSRSEMNVSTLELGDSALYLCASSLSSVLTRQFFGPGTRLTVL.

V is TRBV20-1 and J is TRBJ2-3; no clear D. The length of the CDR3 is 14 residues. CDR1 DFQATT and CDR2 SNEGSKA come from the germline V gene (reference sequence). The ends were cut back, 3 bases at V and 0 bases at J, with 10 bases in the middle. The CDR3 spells CSASLQQSTDTQYF. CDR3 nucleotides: TGCAGTGCTAGTCTGCAGCAGAGCACAGATACGCAGTATTTT.

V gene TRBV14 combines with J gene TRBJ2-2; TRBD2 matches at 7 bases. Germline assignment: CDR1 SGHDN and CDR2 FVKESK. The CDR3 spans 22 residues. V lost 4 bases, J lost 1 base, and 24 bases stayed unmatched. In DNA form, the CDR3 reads TGTGCCAGCAGCCCCCGCCGGGAGGCAAGCCGGGGTTCCGGAGTGAACACCGGGGAGCTGTTTTTT. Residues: CASSPRREASRGSGVNTGELFF.

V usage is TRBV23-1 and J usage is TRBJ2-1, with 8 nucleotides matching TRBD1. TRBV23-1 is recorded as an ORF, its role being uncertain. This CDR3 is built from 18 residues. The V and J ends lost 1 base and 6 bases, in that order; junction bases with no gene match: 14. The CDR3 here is CASSQWEDRAPSTNEQFF. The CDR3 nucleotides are TGCGCCAGCAGTCAATGGGAGGACAGGGCCCCTAGTACCAATGAGCAGTTCTTC.

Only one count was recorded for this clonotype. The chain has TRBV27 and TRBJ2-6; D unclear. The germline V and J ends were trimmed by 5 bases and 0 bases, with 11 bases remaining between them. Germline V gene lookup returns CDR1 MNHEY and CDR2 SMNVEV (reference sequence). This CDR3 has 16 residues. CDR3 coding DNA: TGTGCCAGCAGTACATACAGCTTCTCTGGGGCCAACGTCCTGACTTTC. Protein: CASSTYSFSGANVLTF.

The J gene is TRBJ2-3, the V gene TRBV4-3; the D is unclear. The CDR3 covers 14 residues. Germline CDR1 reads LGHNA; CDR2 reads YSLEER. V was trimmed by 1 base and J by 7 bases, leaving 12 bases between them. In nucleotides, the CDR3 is TGCGCCAGCAGCCAAGGGAGACCCGGATATACGCAGTATTTT. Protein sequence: CASSQGRPGYTQYF.

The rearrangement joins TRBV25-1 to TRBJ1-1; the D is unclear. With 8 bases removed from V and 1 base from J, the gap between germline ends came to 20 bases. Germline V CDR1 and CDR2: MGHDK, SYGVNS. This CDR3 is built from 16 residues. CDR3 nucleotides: TGTGCCAGCCTCGTTGCTAGTACCCGATCGAACACTGAAGCTTTCTTT. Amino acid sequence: CASLVASTRSNTEAFF.

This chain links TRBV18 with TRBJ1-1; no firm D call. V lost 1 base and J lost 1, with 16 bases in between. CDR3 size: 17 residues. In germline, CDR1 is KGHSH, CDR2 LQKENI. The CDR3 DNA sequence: TGTGCCAGCTCACCACAGCAACAGCTGAAGGCGAACACTGAAGCTTTCTTT. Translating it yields CASSPQQQLKANTEAFF.

In nucleotides, the CDR3 is TGTGCCAGTAGTTCTCAGGCGTCCCCAGTCACCGGGGAGCTGTTTTTT. Amino acid sequence: CASSSQASPVTGELFF. The chain uses TRBV19 and TRBJ2-2, with D unresolved. Trimming took off 5 bases at V and 4 bases at J, with 17 bases between the two ends. Germline V lookup: CDR1 LNHDA, CDR2 SQIVND (reference sequence). This CDR3 region has 16 residues.

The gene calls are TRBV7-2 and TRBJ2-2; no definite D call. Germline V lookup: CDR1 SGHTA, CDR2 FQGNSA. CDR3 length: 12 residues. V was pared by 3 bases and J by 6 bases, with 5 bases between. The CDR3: CASSFYSGELFF. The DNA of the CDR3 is TGTGCCAGCAGCTTCTATTCCGGGGAGCTGTTTTTT.

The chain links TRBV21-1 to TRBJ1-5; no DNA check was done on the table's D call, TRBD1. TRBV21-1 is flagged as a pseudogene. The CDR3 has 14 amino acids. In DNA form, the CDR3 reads TGTGCCAGCAGCAAAGGGGGACGCGATCAGCCCCAGCATTTT. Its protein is CASSKGGRDQPQHF.

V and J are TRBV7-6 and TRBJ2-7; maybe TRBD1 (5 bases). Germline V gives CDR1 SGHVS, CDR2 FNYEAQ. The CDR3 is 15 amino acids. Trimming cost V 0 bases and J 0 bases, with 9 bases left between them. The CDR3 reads CASSLATESSYEQYF. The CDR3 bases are TGTGCCAGCAGCTTAGCGACAGAGTCCTCCTACGAGCAGTACTTC.

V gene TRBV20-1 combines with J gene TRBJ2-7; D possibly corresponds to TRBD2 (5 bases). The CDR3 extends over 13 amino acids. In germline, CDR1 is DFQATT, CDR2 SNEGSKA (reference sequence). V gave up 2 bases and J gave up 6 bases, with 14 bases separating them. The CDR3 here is CSARLTAEGEQYF. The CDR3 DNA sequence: TGCAGTGCTAGACTAACAGCGGAAGGCGAGCAGTACTTC.

DNA of the CDR3: TGTGCCTGGAGTGTAGAACCAAATCAGCCCCAGCATTTT. This codes for CAWSVEPNQPQHF. The V and J genes are TRBV30 and TRBJ1-5, with D unresolved. Germline V gene lookup returns CDR1 GTSNPN and CDR2 SVGIG (reference sequence). The CDR3 totals 13 residues. V lost 0 bases and J lost 4, with 7 bases in between. Based on the CDR3 plus reference TRBV30 and TRBJ1-5, the full variable domain is SQTIHQWPATLVQPVGSPLSLECTVEGTSNPNLYWYRQAAGRGLQLLFYSVGIGQISSEVPQNLSASRPQDRQFILSSKKLLLSDSGFYLCAWSVEPNQPQHFGDGTRLSIL.

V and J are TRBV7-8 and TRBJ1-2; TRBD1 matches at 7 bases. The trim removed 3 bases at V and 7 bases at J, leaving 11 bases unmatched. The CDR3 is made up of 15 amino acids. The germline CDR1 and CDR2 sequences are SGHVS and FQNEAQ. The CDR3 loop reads CASSLSTGQTGGYTF. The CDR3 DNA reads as TGTGCCAGCAGCTTGTCGACAGGGCAAACAGGTGGCTACACCTTC.

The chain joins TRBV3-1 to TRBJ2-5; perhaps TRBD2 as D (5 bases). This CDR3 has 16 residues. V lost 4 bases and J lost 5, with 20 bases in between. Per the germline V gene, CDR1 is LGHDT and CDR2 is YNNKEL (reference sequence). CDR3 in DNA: TGTGCCAGCAGCCCCCTGCCGTGGAGCCGAGGGGAGACCCAGTACTTC. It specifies CASSPLPWSRGETQYF.